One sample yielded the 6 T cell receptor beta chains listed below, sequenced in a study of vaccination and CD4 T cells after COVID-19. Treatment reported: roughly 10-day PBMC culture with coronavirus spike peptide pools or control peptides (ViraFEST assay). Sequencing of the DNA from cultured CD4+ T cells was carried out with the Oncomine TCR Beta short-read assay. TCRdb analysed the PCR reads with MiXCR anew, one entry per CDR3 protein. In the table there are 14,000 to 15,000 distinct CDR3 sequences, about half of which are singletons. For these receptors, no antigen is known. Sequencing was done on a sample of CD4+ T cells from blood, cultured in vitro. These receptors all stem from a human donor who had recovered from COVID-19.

CDR3 sequence (DNA): TGTGCCAGCAGCGCAGGGTTCAGCTCTGGAAACACCATATATTTT. It yields the protein CASSAGFSSGNTIYF. The chain is built from TRBV6-1 and TRBJ1-3, with TRBD1 as a possible D gene (5 bases). The V end lost 6 bases, the J end lost 0 bases, and 12 bases lay between the germline ends. The CDR3 loop spans 15 amino acids. The V gene's germline CDR1 is MNHNS and CDR2 SASEGT.

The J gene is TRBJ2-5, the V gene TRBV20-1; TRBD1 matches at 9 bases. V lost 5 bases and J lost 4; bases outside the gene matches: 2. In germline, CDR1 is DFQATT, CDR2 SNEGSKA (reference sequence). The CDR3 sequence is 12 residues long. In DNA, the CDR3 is TGCAGTGCTGGGACAGGGTCAGAGACCCAGTACTTC. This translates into CSAGTGSETQYF.

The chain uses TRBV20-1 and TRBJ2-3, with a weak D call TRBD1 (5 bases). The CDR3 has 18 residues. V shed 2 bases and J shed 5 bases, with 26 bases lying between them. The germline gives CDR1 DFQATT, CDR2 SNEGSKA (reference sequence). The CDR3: CSARSAPAYGAFGDTQYF. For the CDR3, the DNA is TGCAGTGCTAGATCTGCCCCCGCATATGGGGCCTTTGGAGATACGCAGTATTTT.

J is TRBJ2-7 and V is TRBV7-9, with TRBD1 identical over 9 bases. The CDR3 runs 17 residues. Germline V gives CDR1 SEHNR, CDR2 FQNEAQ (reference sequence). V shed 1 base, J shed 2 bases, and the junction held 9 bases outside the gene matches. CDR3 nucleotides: TGTGCCAGCAGCTTAGGGGGCGGGACAGGGAGTCCCTACGAGCAGTACTTC. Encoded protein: CASSLGGGTGSPYEQYF.

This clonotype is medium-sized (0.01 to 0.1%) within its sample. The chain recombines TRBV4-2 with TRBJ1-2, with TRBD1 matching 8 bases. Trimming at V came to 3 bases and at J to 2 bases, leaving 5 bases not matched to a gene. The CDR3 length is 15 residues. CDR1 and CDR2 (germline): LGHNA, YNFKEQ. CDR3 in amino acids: CASSHPDRENYGYTF. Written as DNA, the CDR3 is TGTGCCAGCAGCCACCCGGACAGGGAGAACTATGGCTACACCTTC.

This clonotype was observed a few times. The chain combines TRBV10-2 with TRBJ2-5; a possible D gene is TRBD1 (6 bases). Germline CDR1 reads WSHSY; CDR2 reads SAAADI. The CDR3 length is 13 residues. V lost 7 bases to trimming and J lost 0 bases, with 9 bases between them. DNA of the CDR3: TGCGCCAGCAAACGACAGGACCAAGAGACCCAGTACTTC. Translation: CASKRQDQETQYF.